This T cell receptor beta chain was captured by sequencing in a study of T cells after yellow fever vaccination. Whole-study results and caveats: The booster response re-showed most primary clones: approximately 95% CD4, about 89% CD8. Few clonotypes appeared in both CD4 and CD8 compartments. Though weaker, the secondary response peaked faster, on day 5 versus 15.

Germline trimming cut 2 bases from V and 0 bases from J; bases unmatched to any gene: 11. The CDR3 contains 17 residues. Germline CDR1 SGHDT, CDR2 YYEEEE. Production of TCR cDNA was by 5'RACE template switching, which also added a universal primer site and UMIs. Each CDR3 protein gets one entry after TCRdb re-called the 5' RACE reads with MiXCR. Altogether roughly 240,000 distinct CDR3 sequences are present, over 6.5% being singletons, with the ten largest covering 0.8% to 1.2%. Concerning this clonotype itself: Its antigen is still unknown.

This sequence originates from a young man who received the YFV17D yellow fever vaccine. This chain joins TRBV5-6 and TRBJ2-7, with 7 bases aligning to TRBD2. The starting material was CD4+ T cells sorted from PBMCs, obtained on the day of the yellow fever booster vaccination. The CDR3 loop is CASSFRGGGSYSYEQYF. CDR3 nucleotides: TGTGCCAGCAGCTTCCGTGGAGGCGGGAGTTACTCCTACGAGCAGTACTTC.